The present entry profiles one TCR beta chain with its context. Its antigen is unidentified. A clone one base away is much larger, so this may be a read error. Combining iRepertoire HTBI primers with Arm-PCR of CDR3 regions, the authors built TCR beta libraries. MiXCR, applied by TCRdb to the multiplex PCR reads, yields one record per CDR3 protein. The sample shows around 360,000 distinct CDR3 sequences, 15% to 20% of them seen only once. Germline V gene lookup returns CDR1 MNHNS and CDR2 SASEGT. The CDR3 spans 13 residues. The germline V and J ends were trimmed by 6 bases and 6 bases, with 15 bases remaining between them. This specimen comes from a study of regulatory T cells in long-lasting Graves disease. In the study overall: Newly diagnosed Graves' patients took antithyroid drugs under 3 months.

Points from the study as a whole: Exclusively peripheral blood, rather than thyroid tissue, was studied.

As to time point: newly diagnosed GD, antithyroid drugs for less than 3 months. RNA isolated from PBMCs was used to make the TCR library. The same data also contributed to another study, on T cells in Graves' hyperthyroidism and ophthalmopathy.

The gene calls are TRBV6-1 and TRBJ2-7; the D gene is possibly TRBD1 (5 bases). The starting material was peripheral blood mononuclear cells (PBMCs), obtained at new diagnosis, from a patient treated with antithyroid drugs. The origin of this receptor is a woman between 18 and 29 years old with Graves disease. The DNA of the CDR3 is TGTGCCAGCAGCAGGGCGCTACGAATCGAGCAGTACTTC. This translates into CASSRALRIEQYF.